In its sample, the clone carrying this T cell receptor beta chain was seen once. The data originate from a study of PD-L1 blockade in urothelial cancer. Across the study: Patients with male sex and bladder-origin urothelial cancer accounted for most of the roughly 29 enrolled.

Profiled with immunoSEQ multiplex PCR; TCRdb holds only in-frame clones, not every one. Here the sample spans 35,000 to 45,000 clones, roughly 89% being singletons. As to time point: peripheral blood 6 weeks after treatment start. Each patient gave between 1 and 8 samples, pretreatment and on-treatment. This CDR3 comprises 14 residues. After removal of 6 bases from V and 6 bases from J, the junction contained 7 bases not matched to a gene. CDR1 is SGDLS, CDR2 YYNGEE, per germline. This receptor was taken from a man aged 70 or older with urothelial cancer. V usage is TRBV9 and J usage is TRBJ2-3; 10 positions match TRBD2. The sample in question was PBMCs, obtained around atezolizumab (anti-PD-L1) treatment. The CDR3 protein is CASTPPSGSDTQYF. In nucleotides, the CDR3 is TGTGCCAGCACCCCGCCTAGCGGGAGTGATACGCAGTATTTT.